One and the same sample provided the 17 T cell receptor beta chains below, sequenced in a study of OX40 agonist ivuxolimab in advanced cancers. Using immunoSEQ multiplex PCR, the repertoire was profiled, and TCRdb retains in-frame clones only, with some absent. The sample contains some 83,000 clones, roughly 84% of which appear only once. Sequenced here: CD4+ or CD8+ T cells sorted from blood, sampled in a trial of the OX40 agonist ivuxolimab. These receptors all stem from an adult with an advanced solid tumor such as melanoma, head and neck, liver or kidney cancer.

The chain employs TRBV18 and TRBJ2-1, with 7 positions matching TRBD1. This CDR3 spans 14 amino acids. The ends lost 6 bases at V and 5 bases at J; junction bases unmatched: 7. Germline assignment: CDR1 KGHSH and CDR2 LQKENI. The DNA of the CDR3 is TGTGCCAGCTCCCCCGGGACAGCCCACAATGAGCAGTTCTTC. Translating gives CASSPGTAHNEQFF.

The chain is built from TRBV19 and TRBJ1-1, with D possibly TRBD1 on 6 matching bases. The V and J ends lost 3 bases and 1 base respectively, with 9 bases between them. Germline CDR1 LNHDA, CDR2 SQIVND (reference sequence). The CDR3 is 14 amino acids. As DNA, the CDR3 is TGTGCCAGTAGTATCGGACAGCCGAACACTGAAGCTTTCTTT. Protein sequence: CASSIGQPNTEAFF.

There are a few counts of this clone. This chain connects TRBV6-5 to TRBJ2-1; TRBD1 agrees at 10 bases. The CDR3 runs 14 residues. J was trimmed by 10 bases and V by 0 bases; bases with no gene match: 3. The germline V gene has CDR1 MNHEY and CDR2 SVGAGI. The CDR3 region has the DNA TGTGCCAGCAGTTACTCGGACAGGGGGTACGAGCAGTTCTTC. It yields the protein CASSYSDRGYEQFF.

The CDR3 spells CAISESVFSGRGQSYEQYF. CDR3 nucleotides: TGTGCCATCAGTGAGTCCGTCTTTTCGGGCAGGGGGCAATCCTACGAGCAGTACTTC. This chain connects TRBV10-3 to TRBJ2-7, with TRBD1 matching 8 bases. This CDR3 is built from 19 residues. Germline V CDR1 and CDR2: ENHRY, SYGVKD. V dropped 0 bases and J dropped 1; count of bases not matched to a gene: 14.

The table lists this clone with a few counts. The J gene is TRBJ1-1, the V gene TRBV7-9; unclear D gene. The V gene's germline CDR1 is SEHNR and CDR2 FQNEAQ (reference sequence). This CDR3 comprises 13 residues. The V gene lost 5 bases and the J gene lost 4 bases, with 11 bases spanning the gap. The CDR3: CASSGIGFTEAFF. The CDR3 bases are TGTGCCAGCAGCGGCATCGGGTTCACTGAAGCTTTCTTT. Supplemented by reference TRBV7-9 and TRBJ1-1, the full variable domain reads DTGVSQNPRHKITKRGQNVTFRCDPISEHNRLYWYRQTLGQGPEFLTYFQNEAQLEKSRLLSDRFSAERPKGSFSTLEIQRTEQGDSAMYLCASSGIGFTEAFFGQGTRLTVV.

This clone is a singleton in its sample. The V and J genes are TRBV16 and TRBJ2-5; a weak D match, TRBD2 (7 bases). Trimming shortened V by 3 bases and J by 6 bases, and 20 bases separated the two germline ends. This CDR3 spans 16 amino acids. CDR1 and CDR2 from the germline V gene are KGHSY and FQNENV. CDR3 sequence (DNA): TGTGCCAGCAGCCACGGTGGGGGGGCACGTCAGAAGACCCAGTACTTC. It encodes CASSHGGGARQKTQYF.

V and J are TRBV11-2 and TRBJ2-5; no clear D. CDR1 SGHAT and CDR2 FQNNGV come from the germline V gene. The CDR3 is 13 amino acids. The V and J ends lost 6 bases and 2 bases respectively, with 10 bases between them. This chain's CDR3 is CASSLGRQETQYF. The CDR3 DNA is TGTGCCAGCAGTCTGGGCCGGCAAGAGACCCAGTACTTC.

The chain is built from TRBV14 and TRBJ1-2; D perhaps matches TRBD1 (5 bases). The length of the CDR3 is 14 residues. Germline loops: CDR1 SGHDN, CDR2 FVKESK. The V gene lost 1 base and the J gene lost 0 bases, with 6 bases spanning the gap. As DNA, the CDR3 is TGTGCCAGCAGCCAAGCGGGGGCTAACTATGGCTACACCTTC. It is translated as CASSQAGANYGYTF.

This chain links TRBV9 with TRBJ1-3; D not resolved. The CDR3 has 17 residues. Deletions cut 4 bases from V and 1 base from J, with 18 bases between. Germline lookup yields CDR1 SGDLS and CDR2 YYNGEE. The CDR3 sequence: CASSPRFRIRSGNTIYF. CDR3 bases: TGTGCCAGCAGCCCCCGGTTTAGGATACGGTCTGGAAACACCATATATTTT.

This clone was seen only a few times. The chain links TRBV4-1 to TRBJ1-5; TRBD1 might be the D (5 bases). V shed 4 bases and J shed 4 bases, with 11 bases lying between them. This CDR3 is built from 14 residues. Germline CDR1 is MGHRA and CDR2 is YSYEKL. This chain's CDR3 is CASSRSDRNQPQHF. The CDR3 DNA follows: TGCGCCAGCAGCCGTTCCGACAGAAATCAGCCCCAGCATTTT.

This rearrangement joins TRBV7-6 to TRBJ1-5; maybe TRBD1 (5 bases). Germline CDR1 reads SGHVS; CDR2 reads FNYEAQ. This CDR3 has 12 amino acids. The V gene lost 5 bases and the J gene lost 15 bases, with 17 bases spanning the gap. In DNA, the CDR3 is TGTGCCAGCAGCCACCGAGGGGCTATATGGCATTTT. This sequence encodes CASSHRGAIWHF.

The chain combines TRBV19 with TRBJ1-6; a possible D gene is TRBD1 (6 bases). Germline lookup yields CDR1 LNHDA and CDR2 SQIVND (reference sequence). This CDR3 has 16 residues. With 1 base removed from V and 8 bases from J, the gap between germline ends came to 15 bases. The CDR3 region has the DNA TGTGCCAGTAGTATAGGGGGCAGGGGAAGGGATTCACCCCTCCACTTT. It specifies CASSIGGRGRDSPLHF.

The CDR3 protein is CASSLHGSVKDEQYF. The DNA of the CDR3 is TGTGCCAGCAGCTTACATGGCAGTGTTAAAGACGAGCAGTACTTC. The J gene is TRBJ2-7, the V gene TRBV7-2; unclear D gene. The V end was cut by 2 bases, the J end by 5 bases, with 16 bases between. CDR3 size: 15 residues. Germline V gene lookup returns CDR1 SGHTA and CDR2 FQGNSA.

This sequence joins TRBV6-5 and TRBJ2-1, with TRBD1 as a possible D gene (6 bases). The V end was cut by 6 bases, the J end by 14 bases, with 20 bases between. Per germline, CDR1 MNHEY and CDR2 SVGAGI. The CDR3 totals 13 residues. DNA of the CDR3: TGTGCCAGCAGGGACCCAAGCACAGGGAAGGAGTTCTTC. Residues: CASRDPSTGKEFF.

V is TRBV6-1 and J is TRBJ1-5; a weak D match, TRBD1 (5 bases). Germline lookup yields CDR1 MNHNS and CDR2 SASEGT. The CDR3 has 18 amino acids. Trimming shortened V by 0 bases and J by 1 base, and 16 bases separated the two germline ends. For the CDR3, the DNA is TGTGCCAGCAGTGAAGCGGTTTGGCAGGGCGGGAGCAATCAGCCCCAGCATTTT. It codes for CASSEAVWQGGSNQPQHF.

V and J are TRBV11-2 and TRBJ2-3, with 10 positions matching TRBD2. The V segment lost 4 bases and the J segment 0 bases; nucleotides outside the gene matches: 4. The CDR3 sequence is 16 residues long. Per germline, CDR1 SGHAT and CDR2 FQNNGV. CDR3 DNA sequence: TGTGCCAGCAGCTCCGGACTAGCGGTTAGCACAGATACGCAGTATTTT. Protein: CASSSGLAVSTDTQYF.

The CDR3 loop reads CAWSRGQHEQYF. The CDR3 DNA follows: TGTGCCTGGAGCAGGGGGCAGCACGAGCAGTACTTC. The J gene is TRBJ2-7, the V gene TRBV30; 8 bases fit TRBD1. Germline CDR1 is GTSNPN and CDR2 is SVGIG (reference sequence). This CDR3 contains 12 residues. V dropped 3 bases and J dropped 5; count of bases not matched to a gene: 3. Filled out from reference TRBV30 and TRBJ2-7, the complete variable domain reads SQTIHQWPATLVQPVGSPLSLECTVEGTSNPNLYWYRQAAGRGLQLLFYSVGIGQISSEVPQNLSASRPQDRQFILSSKKLLLSDSGFYLCAWSRGQHEQYFGPGTRLTVT.